Below, 9 T cell receptor beta chains from the same sample are listed, as sequenced in a study of neurological immune-mediated disorders. Time point noted: longitudinal time-point 3. TCRdb ran MiXCR on the 5' RACE reads and lists one entry per CDR3 protein. The table lists about 81,000 distinct CDR3 sequences, roughly 4.5% of them singletons. The sequenced sample consisted of PBMCs. Receptor source: a woman aged 55-70 years with multiple sclerosis.

This clonotype was detected ten times or more. The chain is built from TRBV6-2 or TRBV6-3 and TRBJ2-1; 9 bases match TRBD2. This CDR3 is 15 amino acids long. The germline V gene encodes CDR1 MNHEY and CDR2 SVGEGT. V gave up 6 bases and J gave up 4 bases; unmatched junction bases: 7. Written as DNA, the CDR3 is TGTGCCAGCAGGCAGGGCGGGGGGGTTTACAATGAGCAGTTCTTC. It translates to CASRQGGGVYNEQFF.

This clonotype showed up many times. The chain is built from TRBV12-3 or TRBV12-4 and TRBJ1-1, with D possibly matching TRBD1 (5 bases). The CDR3 sequence is 14 residues long. V gave up 3 bases and J gave up 2 bases, with 10 bases separating them. In DNA form, the CDR3 reads TGTGCCAGCAGTTTCCTAGGGGCTAACACTGAAGCTTTCTTT. Its translation is CASSFLGANTEAFF.

This clonotype was counted ten times or more. The chain employs TRBV7-8 and TRBJ2-7; a weak D match, TRBD2 (5 bases). Trimming removed 5 bases from V and 2 bases from J, with 7 bases in between. This CDR3 comprises 12 residues. The V gene's germline CDR1 is SGHVS and CDR2 FQNEAQ. The CDR3 spells CASSTRAYEQYF. The CDR3 bases are TGTGCCAGCAGCACTAGGGCCTACGAGCAGTACTTC.

This clonotype showed up many times. This chain uses TRBV2 with TRBJ2-7; D gene uncertain. CDR1 and CDR2 from the germline V gene are SNHLY and FYNNEI. This CDR3 spans 17 amino acids. V lost 6 bases to trimming and J lost 5 bases, with 26 bases between them. The CDR3 loop is CASRPSTGGVSWNEQYF. CDR3 DNA sequence: TGTGCCAGCAGACCGTCAACCGGCGGCGTAAGTTGGAACGAGCAGTACTTC.

This clonotype was counted ten times or more. The chain employs TRBV5-6 and TRBJ2-1, with TRBD2 matching over 7 bases. From germline, CDR1 is SGHDT and CDR2 YYEEEE. J gave up 0 bases and V 3 bases, and 6 bases lay outside the gene matches. The CDR3 spans 16 residues. CDR3 nucleotide sequence: TGTGCCAGCAGCTGGGGCGGGGGACGCTCCTACAATGAGCAGTTCTTC. This translates into CASSWGGGRSYNEQFF.

This clonotype was found many times. This chain uses TRBV18 with TRBJ1-4; D unresolved. The CDR3 covers 16 residues. CDR1 and CDR2 from the germline V gene are KGHSH and LQKENI. Trimming shortened V by 1 base and J by 0 bases, and 9 bases separated the two germline ends. The CDR3 loop reads CASSPRSPATNEKLFF. The CDR3 DNA reads TGTGCCAGCTCACCACGCAGTCCTGCAACTAATGAAAAACTGTTTTTT.

This clonotype was picked up many times. This chain uses TRBV20-1 with TRBJ2-3; D remains ambiguous. V was trimmed by 6 bases and J by 2 bases, leaving 18 bases between them. Germline values: CDR1 DFQATT, CDR2 SNEGSKA (reference sequence). This CDR3 contains 15 residues. The CDR3 DNA reads TGCAGTGCCAGCCATATCGGGCGGAACACAGATACGCAGTATTTT. This gives the protein CSASHIGRNTDTQYF.

Ten or more counts support this clonotype. The chain is built from TRBV7-2 and TRBJ2-3, with 8 bases aligning to TRBD1. V lost 1 base and J lost 7; bases outside the gene matches: 10. CDR1 and CDR2 (germline): SGHTA, FQGNSA. The CDR3 length is 16 residues. In DNA form, the CDR3 reads TGTGCCAGCAGCTTAGAATTAGGGGCAGGGGGCAATACGCAGTATTTT. This encodes CASSLELGAGGNTQYF.

This clonotype showed up many times. This rearrangement joins TRBV5-1 to TRBJ1-3; unclear D gene. Trimming left V 0 bases short and J 2 bases short, with 9 bases between. Germline V CDR1 and CDR2: SGHRS, YFSETQ. This CDR3 is built from 15 residues. CDR3 nucleotides: TGCGCCAGCAGCTTGGTTCCCCTAGCTGGAAACACCATATATTTT. It yields the protein CASSLVPLAGNTIYF.